These T cell receptor beta chains were read from a single sample in a study of T cells in Graves' hyperthyroidism and ophthalmopathy. TCRdb re-called the multiplex PCR reads through MiXCR, storing one row per CDR3 protein. The sample contains roughly 740,000 distinct CDR3 sequences, about 15% of which appear only once. The sample comprised blood. The receptor source for this set is a man aged 18 to 35 with Graves' hyperthyroidism. Each CDR3 is given with its conserved first and last residue. D genes are given only for firm matches. Only some rows state a clone size, as once, few, many or a class for expanded clones.

v_gene: TRBV7-9
d_gene: TRBD2
j_gene: TRBJ2-3
abundance: many
CDR3nt: TGTGCCAGCAGCCTCCTAGCGGGAGGGCCATCGGATACGCAGTATTTT
CDR3aa: CASSLLAGGPSDTQYF

v_gene: TRBV9
d_gene: TRBD2
j_gene: TRBJ2-3
abundance: .
CDR3nt: TGTGCCAGCAGCGAAGGTAGCGGGAGGAGTGGAACAGATACGCAGTATTTT
CDR3aa: CASSEGSGRSGTDTQYF

v_gene: TRBV5-5
d_gene: .
j_gene: TRBJ1-6
abundance: .
CDR3nt: TGTGCCAGCAGCTTGGGTCTCCAGGATTCACCCCTCCACTTT
CDR3aa: CASSLGLQDSPLHF

v_gene: TRBV3-1
d_gene: .
j_gene: TRBJ1-4
abundance: .
CDR3nt: TGTGCCAGCAGCCCCCCGGGGGCTCGTGAAAAACTGTTTTTT
CDR3aa: CASSPPGAREKLFF

v_gene: TRBV7-9
d_gene: TRBD1
j_gene: TRBJ2-7
abundance: few
CDR3nt: TGTGCCAGCAGCTTAATCGGACAGGGGAAATACGAGCAGTACTTC
CDR3aa: CASSLIGQGKYEQYF

v_gene: TRBV19
d_gene: .
j_gene: TRBJ2-3
abundance: few
CDR3nt: TGTGCCAGTAGTATTACTAGAACAGATACGCAGTATTTT
CDR3aa: CASSITRTDTQYF

v_gene: TRBV12-3/TRBV12-4
d_gene: TRBD1
j_gene: TRBJ1-1
abundance: many
CDR3nt: TGTGCCAGCAGTCCCTGGACAGGGGAGACTGAAGCTTTCTTT
CDR3aa: CASSPWTGETEAFF

v_gene: TRBV7-9
d_gene: TRBD2
j_gene: TRBJ2-4
abundance: few
CDR3nt: TGTGCCAGCAGCCACCGGCGGGAGTACATTCAGTACTTC
CDR3aa: CASSHRREYIQYF

v_gene: TRBV24-1
d_gene: .
j_gene: TRBJ1-2
abundance: few
CDR3nt: TGTGCCACCAGTGATCCGACAACCGGGACGGCTAGGGATGGCTACACCTTC
CDR3aa: CATSDPTTGTARDGYTF

v_gene: TRBV6-1
d_gene: TRBD2
j_gene: TRBJ2-1
abundance: .
CDR3nt: TGTGCCAGCAGACCGAGCGGGAGGGCATTAAATGAGCAGTTCTTC
CDR3aa: CASRPSGRALNEQFF

v_gene: TRBV7-9
d_gene: .
j_gene: TRBJ2-2
abundance: .
CDR3nt: TGTGCCAGCAGCTTATATTTCACCGGGGAGCTGTTTTTT
CDR3aa: CASSLYFTGELFF

v_gene: TRBV28
d_gene: TRBD2
j_gene: TRBJ2-1
abundance: many
CDR3nt: TGTGCCAGCAGTTTGTCGGGGACTAGCGGGAGAGGGGACTCCTCCTACAATGAGCAGTTCTTC
CDR3aa: CASSLSGTSGRGDSSYNEQFF

v_gene: TRBV9
d_gene: .
j_gene: TRBJ2-5
abundance: few
CDR3nt: TGTGCCAGCAGCGTAGGAGGACGGGCTGAAGAGACCCAGTACTTC
CDR3aa: CASSVGGRAEETQYF

v_gene: TRBV29-1
d_gene: TRBD1
j_gene: TRBJ1-1
abundance: many
CDR3nt: TGCAGCGTTGACTACAGGGGGACTGAAGCTTTCTTT
CDR3aa: CSVDYRGTEAFF

v_gene: TRBV28
d_gene: .
j_gene: TRBJ1-2
abundance: .
CDR3nt: TGTGCCAGCAGTTCCCCCGGGAGTAGTGGCTACACCTTC
CDR3aa: CASSSPGSSGYTF

v_gene: TRBV7-2
d_gene: TRBD2
j_gene: TRBJ2-1
abundance: .
CDR3nt: TGTGCCAGCCCCAGACTAGCGGGAGACAATGAGCAGTTCTTC
CDR3aa: CASPRLAGDNEQFF

v_gene: TRBV12-3/TRBV12-4
d_gene: .
j_gene: TRBJ2-3
abundance: many
CDR3nt: TGTGCCAGCAGTCCCCCAACATCTACAGATACGCAGTATTTT
CDR3aa: CASSPPTSTDTQYF

v_gene: TRBV11-1
d_gene: .
j_gene: TRBJ2-5
abundance: many
CDR3nt: TGTGCCAGCAGCCCCGGCCAGGGACGTGTACCACTCTTACAGTACTTC
CDR3aa: CASSPGQGRVPLLQYF

v_gene: TRBV4-1
d_gene: .
j_gene: TRBJ2-2
abundance: .
CDR3nt: TGCGCCAGCAGCCAAGACCAAGACACCGGGGGGCTGTTTTTT
CDR3aa: CASSQDQDTGGLFF

v_gene: TRBV9
d_gene: TRBD1
j_gene: TRBJ2-2
abundance: few
CDR3nt: TGTGCCAGCAGCGCCGACAGGGGCCGGGAGCTGTTTTTT
CDR3aa: CASSADRGRELFF

v_gene: TRBV12-3/TRBV12-4
d_gene: .
j_gene: TRBJ2-4
abundance: .
CDR3nt: TGTGCCAGCAGACTCGACAGGGAGGACAAAAACATTCAGTACTTC
CDR3aa: CASRLDREDKNIQYF

v_gene: TRBV14
d_gene: .
j_gene: TRBJ2-2
abundance: few
CDR3nt: TGTGCCAGCAGCCAGACCCACACCGGGGAGCTGTTTTTT
CDR3aa: CASSQTHTGELFF

v_gene: TRBV5-6
d_gene: .
j_gene: TRBJ2-3
abundance: many
CDR3nt: TGTGCCAGCAGCCCAACGGCCACCTACACAGATACGCAGTATTTT
CDR3aa: CASSPTATYTDTQYF

v_gene: TRBV20-1
d_gene: .
j_gene: TRBJ2-7
abundance: many
CDR3nt: TGCAGTGCAAGTGGACGGATTAATGCCTACGAGCAGTACTTC
CDR3aa: CSASGRINAYEQYF

v_gene: TRBV6-1
d_gene: TRBD2
j_gene: TRBJ2-7
abundance: many
CDR3nt: TGTGCCAGCAGTAGGACTAGCGGGGGCTCCTACGAGCAGTACTTC
CDR3aa: CASSRTSGGSYEQYF

v_gene: TRBV18
d_gene: .
j_gene: TRBJ1-6
abundance: few
CDR3nt: TGTGCCAGCTCACCCGGCGCGGCCAATAATTCACCCCTCCACTTT
CDR3aa: CASSPGAANNSPLHF

v_gene: TRBV27
d_gene: .
j_gene: TRBJ2-1
abundance: .
CDR3nt: TGTGCCAGCAGTTTATCTGTAGGAGGCTACAATGAGCAGTTCTTC
CDR3aa: CASSLSVGGYNEQFF

v_gene: TRBV20-1
d_gene: TRBD2
j_gene: TRBJ2-7
abundance: many
CDR3nt: TGCAGTGCTAGAGTTGCTAGCGGGGTGGGGGGCGAGCAGTACTTC
CDR3aa: CSARVASGVGGEQYF

v_gene: TRBV28
d_gene: TRBD1
j_gene: TRBJ1-1
abundance: few
CDR3nt: TGTGCCAGCAGTTTACAGACAGGGATTAACACTGAAGCTTTCTTT
CDR3aa: CASSLQTGINTEAFF

v_gene: TRBV3-1
d_gene: .
j_gene: TRBJ2-7
abundance: many
CDR3nt: TGTGCCAGCAGAAGTGACAGCTCCTACGAGCAGTACTTC
CDR3aa: CASRSDSSYEQYF

v_gene: TRBV19
d_gene: .
j_gene: TRBJ2-1
abundance: .
CDR3nt: TGTGCCAGTAGTCCCCGCAGGGGGGATTACAATGAGCAGTTCTTC
CDR3aa: CASSPRRGDYNEQFF

v_gene: TRBV5-1
d_gene: .
j_gene: TRBJ1-1
abundance: .
CDR3nt: TGCGCCAGCAGCCAGGGGCCTAATTTAGGGAACACTGAAGCTTTCTTT
CDR3aa: CASSQGPNLGNTEAFF

v_gene: TRBV5-1
d_gene: .
j_gene: TRBJ1-2
abundance: many
CDR3nt: TGCGCCAGCAGCTTGGAGCCCAGGAAGAGCTATGGCTACACCTTC
CDR3aa: CASSLEPRKSYGYTF

v_gene: TRBV28
d_gene: .
j_gene: TRBJ2-7
abundance: many
CDR3nt: TGTGCCAGCAGTTTTTCATTCGGGGGTTCCTCCTACGAGCAGTACTTC
CDR3aa: CASSFSFGGSSYEQYF

v_gene: TRBV6-1
d_gene: .
j_gene: TRBJ2-7
abundance: few
CDR3nt: TGTGCCAGCAGTACGGGGGTTGGATGGGTGCAGTACTTC
CDR3aa: CASSTGVGWVQYF

v_gene: TRBV5-1
d_gene: .
j_gene: TRBJ2-2
abundance: .
CDR3nt: TGCGCCAGCAGCCCCGCGTTGAGGGGGGAGAGGACCGGGGAGCTGTTTTTT
CDR3aa: CASSPALRGERTGELFF

v_gene: TRBV5-6
d_gene: .
j_gene: TRBJ2-1
abundance: few
CDR3nt: TGTGCCAGCAGCTTGGCCAGAACGGTGGAGCAGTTCTTC
CDR3aa: CASSLARTVEQFF

v_gene: TRBV30
d_gene: .
j_gene: TRBJ1-4
abundance: .
CDR3nt: TGTGCCTGGAGTCCCTCCTGGACAGCTAATAATGAAAAACTGTTTTTT
CDR3aa: CAWSPSWTANNEKLFF

v_gene: TRBV3-1
d_gene: TRBD2
j_gene: TRBJ2-5
abundance: many
CDR3nt: TGTGCCAGCAGCCAATCTATTCTAGGCGGCGGGAGGGCCTATGAGACCCAGTACTTC
CDR3aa: CASSQSILGGGRAYETQYF

v_gene: TRBV28
d_gene: .
j_gene: TRBJ1-3
abundance: .
CDR3nt: TGTGCCAGCAGTTCCCCCGGACGGAGCTCTGGAAACACCATATATTTT
CDR3aa: CASSSPGRSSGNTIYF

v_gene: TRBV11-2
d_gene: TRBD2
j_gene: TRBJ2-5
abundance: many
CDR3nt: TGTGCCAGCAGCTTACTAGCGGGGATTGAGACCCAGTACTTC
CDR3aa: CASSLLAGIETQYF

v_gene: TRBV6-5
d_gene: .
j_gene: TRBJ2-1
abundance: .
CDR3nt: TGTGCCAGCAGTTACGGTGGCGCTTACAATGAGCAGTTCTTC
CDR3aa: CASSYGGAYNEQFF

v_gene: TRBV3-1
d_gene: .
j_gene: TRBJ1-5
abundance: .
CDR3nt: TGTGCCAGCAGCCAAGCATCCTGGAATCAGCCCCAGCATTTT
CDR3aa: CASSQASWNQPQHF

v_gene: TRBV5-1
d_gene: TRBD1
j_gene: TRBJ1-1
abundance: many
CDR3nt: TGCGCCAGCAGCATCGACAGGGGGGGTACTGAAGCTTTCTTT
CDR3aa: CASSIDRGGTEAFF

v_gene: TRBV20-1
d_gene: TRBD2
j_gene: TRBJ2-7
abundance: few
CDR3nt: TGCAGTGCTAGAGAGGGTAGCGGGAGCCCGAGCTCCTACGAGCAGTACTTC
CDR3aa: CSAREGSGSPSSYEQYF

v_gene: TRBV6-1
d_gene: .
j_gene: TRBJ2-4
abundance: .
CDR3nt: TGTGCCAGCAGCTCCCGATACCGGGGGCCAGACAAAAACATTCAGTACTTC
CDR3aa: CASSSRYRGPDKNIQYF

v_gene: TRBV28
d_gene: .
j_gene: TRBJ1-2
abundance: many
CDR3nt: TGTGCCAGCAGTTTCCATAACTATGGCTACACCTTC
CDR3aa: CASSFHNYGYTF

v_gene: TRBV5-1
d_gene: .
j_gene: TRBJ2-5
abundance: few
CDR3nt: TGCGCCAGCAGCACCCGACCGAGAGAGACCCAGTACTTC
CDR3aa: CASSTRPRETQYF

v_gene: TRBV7-9
d_gene: .
j_gene: TRBJ2-7
abundance: many
CDR3nt: TGTGCCAGCAGCTTTAGTGTCAGGGAAGGCGACTACGAGCAGTACTTC
CDR3aa: CASSFSVREGDYEQYF

v_gene: TRBV20-1
d_gene: .
j_gene: TRBJ2-5
abundance: .
CDR3nt: TGCAGTGCTAGAGATCGGCTAGCGTGGTACCAAGAGACCCAGTACTTC
CDR3aa: CSARDRLAWYQETQYF

v_gene: TRBV27
d_gene: TRBD1
j_gene: TRBJ1-2
abundance: few
CDR3nt: TGTGCCAGCAGCTTGACAGGGAATGGTGGCTACACCTTC
CDR3aa: CASSLTGNGGYTF

v_gene: TRBV6-1
d_gene: .
j_gene: TRBJ2-4
abundance: few
CDR3nt: TGTGCCAGCAGGGGACTGGAAAACATTCAGTACTTC
CDR3aa: CASRGLENIQYF

v_gene: TRBV27
d_gene: TRBD2
j_gene: TRBJ2-3
abundance: many
CDR3nt: TGTGCCAGCAGTACCTGGGTAGCGGGAGGCACAGATACGCAGTATTTT
CDR3aa: CASSTWVAGGTDTQYF

v_gene: TRBV28
d_gene: TRBD1
j_gene: TRBJ1-6
abundance: many
CDR3nt: TGTGCCAGCAACACTAGACAGGGGACTTCACCCCTCCACTTT
CDR3aa: CASNTRQGTSPLHF